The clone carrying this T cell receptor beta chain was counted at least ten times. Its target is not known. This specimen comes from a study of human T cells and chemical hapten exposure. TCRdb reprocessed the RACE reads via MiXCR and lists one record per CDR3 protein. The sample has about 360,000 distinct CDR3 sequences, around 6.9% seen once. The CDR3 length is 14 residues. CDR1 DFQATT and CDR2 SNEGSKA come from the germline V gene (reference sequence). Study observations and caveats: Sensitization with DPC brought no change to TCRs above 1 in 1000 in frequency.

Time point given: patch test 1, 2 weeks after DPC sensitization. Described treatment: therapeutic diphenylcyclopropenone sensitization with weekly scalp DPC. Blood sampling preceded each patch test application. This chain links TRBV20-1 with TRBJ2-3, with TRBD2 identical over 14 bases. This material consisted of whole blood, taken in connection with sensitization to the hapten diphenylcyclopropenone (DPC). This TCR was recovered from a young woman with alopecia areata. Some clones in this sample may be carry-over from other donors' samples. CDR3 loop: CRGLAGVSTDTQYF. The CDR3 nucleotides are TGCAGGGGACTAGCGGGGGTGAGCACAGATACGCAGTATTTT.